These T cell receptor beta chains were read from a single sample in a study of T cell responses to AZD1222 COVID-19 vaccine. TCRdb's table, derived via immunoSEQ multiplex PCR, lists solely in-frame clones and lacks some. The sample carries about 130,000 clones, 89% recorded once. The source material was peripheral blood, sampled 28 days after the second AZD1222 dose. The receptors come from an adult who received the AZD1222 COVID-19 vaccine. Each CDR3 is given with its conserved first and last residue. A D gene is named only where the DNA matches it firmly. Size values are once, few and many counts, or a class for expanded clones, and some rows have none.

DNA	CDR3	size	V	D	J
TGTGCTAGTGGTACCGCTCGGGGGGGCGACCAGCCCCAGCATTTT	CASGTARGGDQPQHF	NA	TRBV12-5	NA	TRBJ1-5
TGTGCCTGGAGCCTCCGGGACAGGATCTATGGCTACACCTTC	CAWSLRDRIYGYTF	NA	TRBV30	TRBD1	TRBJ1-2
TGTGCCAGCAGTTACCCTGGACTAGCGGGGACGGGAGCCGACGAGCAGTACTTC	CASSYPGLAGTGADEQYF	NA	TRBV6-2/TRBV6-3	TRBD2	TRBJ2-7
TGTGCCAGCCTGACAGCTTTTAATTCACCCCTCCACTTT	CASLTAFNSPLHF	NA	TRBV6-5	NA	TRBJ1-6
TGTGCCAGCAGCTGGACCACAGGAGACTATGGCTACACCTTC	CASSWTTGDYGYTF	NA	TRBV5-5	NA	TRBJ1-2
TGTGCCAGCAGCGGATCTAGGAATGAGCAGTTCTTC	CASSGSRNEQFF	NA	TRBV9	NA	TRBJ2-1
TGTGCCAGCAAAAGGGTTGACGGCGGGGGCTACACCTTC	CASKRVDGGGYTF	NA	TRBV28	NA	TRBJ1-2
TGCAGCGTTGATGGTGATACGCAGTATTTT	CSVDGDTQYF	NA	TRBV29-1	NA	TRBJ2-3
TGTGCCACCAGCAGGGGCGGGATCTCCTACGAGCAGTACTTC	CATSRGGISYEQYF	NA	TRBV15	NA	TRBJ2-7
TGTGCCAGCAGCTTGGACGGGGCTGGAAACACCATATATTTT	CASSLDGAGNTIYF	NA	TRBV5-6	NA	TRBJ1-3
TGTGCCAGTAGTAAACAGCTACCTAATGAAAAACTGTTTTTT	CASSKQLPNEKLFF	NA	TRBV19	NA	TRBJ1-4
TGTGCTAGTGGTTTGAACACAGGGATTCGCGGCTACACCTTC	CASGLNTGIRGYTF	NA	TRBV12-5	NA	TRBJ1-2
TGTGCCAGCAGCCAAGAATCGACGGCTAGCGGGAGGGGGGATGAGCAGTTCTTC	CASSQESTASGRGDEQFF	NA	TRBV4-2	TRBD2	TRBJ2-1
TGTGCCAGCTCTACCGACGGAGCAAGCGGAAACACCATATATTTT	CASSTDGASGNTIYF	NA	TRBV18	NA	TRBJ1-3
TGCAGTGCTAGTGACGCTTACTATGGCTACACCTTC	CSASDAYYGYTF	NA	TRBV20-1	NA	TRBJ1-2
TGTGCCAGCAGCTTAAACATGAGGGGCTACACCTTC	CASSLNMRGYTF	NA	TRBV7-9	NA	TRBJ1-2
TGTGCCAGCAGTGAATATACCCCGGGGAACCAAGAGACCCAGTACTTC	CASSEYTPGNQETQYF	NA	TRBV25-1	NA	TRBJ2-5
TGTGCCAGCAGCGCGGGACAGTCCGAGACCCAGTACTTC	CASSAGQSETQYF	NA	TRBV7-3	NA	TRBJ2-5
TGCGCCATCAGTGAGGGGAAGGGCCATGAAGCTTTCTTT	CAISEGKGHEAFF	NA	TRBV10-3	NA	TRBJ1-1
TGTGCCAGTCGATACAGGGCGTCCTACGAGCAGTACTTC	CASRYRASYEQYF	NA	TRBV5-6	NA	TRBJ2-7
TGTGCCAGCAGTGAAGGGACCGTGAACACTGAAGCTTTCTTT	CASSEGTVNTEAFF	NA	TRBV6-1	NA	TRBJ1-1
TGTGCCAGCAGCTTAGATGCGGGAAGGGAGCTGTTTTTT	CASSLDAGRELFF	NA	TRBV13	NA	TRBJ2-2
TGCGCCAGCAGCCCCTGGGGTGAGGCCGGGGGGAGTGAGCAGTTCTTC	CASSPWGEAGGSEQFF	NA	TRBV5-1	TRBD2	TRBJ2-1
TGCAGTGCTAGTGAGGGGCTCCAGAACTATGGCTACACCTTC	CSASEGLQNYGYTF	NA	TRBV20-1	NA	TRBJ1-2
TGTGCCAGCAGCTTAACAGACGGAAACACCATATATTTT	CASSLTDGNTIYF	few	TRBV5-4	NA	TRBJ1-3
TGTGCCAGCAGTCCCGGGCCGAACGCGGCCCAGCATTTT	CASSPGPNAAQHF	NA	TRBV12-3/TRBV12-4	NA	TRBJ1-5
TGTGCCAGCAGCTTGAGGCCCCCGGGACTAAATGAAAAACTGTTTTTT	CASSLRPPGLNEKLFF	NA	TRBV7-6	NA	TRBJ1-4
TGCGCCAGCAGCTCTCGGACAGGGAATAATTCACCCCTCCACTTT	CASSSRTGNNSPLHF	NA	TRBV5-1	TRBD1	TRBJ1-6
TGCGCCAGCAGCTTGAGAACAGGGGCGGTGGAAGCTTTCTTT	CASSLRTGAVEAFF	NA	TRBV5-1	TRBD1	TRBJ1-1
TGTGCCAGCAGCTCAAGACTAGCGGGGGGAACGATCTGGGAGCAGTTCTTC	CASSSRLAGGTIWEQFF	NA	TRBV7-9	TRBD2	TRBJ2-1
TGTGCCTGGAGCGCGGGCAGGGCGCAGTACTTC	CAWSAGRAQYF	NA	TRBV30	NA	TRBJ2-7
TGCAGCGTGGGAGGCACAAGCCAAGAGACCCAGTACTTC	CSVGGTSQETQYF	NA	TRBV29-1	NA	TRBJ2-5
TGTGCCAGCACCCGGTGGGACAGCCTCCCCGGGGAGCAGTACTTC	CASTRWDSLPGEQYF	NA	TRBV6-5	TRBD1	TRBJ2-7
TGCGCCAGCAGCTTGGGCGGGGGGAGAAACTATGGCTACACCTTC	CASSLGGGRNYGYTF	NA	TRBV5-1	NA	TRBJ1-2
TGTGCCACCAGTGACGGGACTGAGTACCAAGAGACCCAGTACTTC	CATSDGTEYQETQYF	NA	TRBV24-1	NA	TRBJ2-5
TGTGCCAGCAGAAAACAACAGCTGAACACTGAAGCTTTCTTT	CASRKQQLNTEAFF	NA	TRBV6-5	NA	TRBJ1-1
TGTGCCAGCAGTTATAACCAGGGTGCCTACACCTTC	CASSYNQGAYTF	NA	TRBV6-5	NA	TRBJ1-2
TGTGCCAGCAGCTTAGATCTAGGACCCATACCTAATTCACCCCTCCACTTT	CASSLDLGPIPNSPLHF	NA	TRBV11-2	NA	TRBJ1-6
TGTGCCAGCAGTTTTGGACGGGATCAGCCCCAGCATTTT	CASSFGRDQPQHF	NA	TRBV12-3/TRBV12-4	NA	TRBJ1-5
TGCGCCAGCAGTTCCCCCGGGGGAGATACGCAGTATTTT	CASSSPGGDTQYF	NA	TRBV10-1	NA	TRBJ2-3
TGTGCCAGCAGGGCCGGGACGGCTGATAAAAACACCATATATTTT	CASRAGTADKNTIYF	NA	TRBV2	NA	TRBJ1-3
TGTGCCAGCAGCTTGGCCATGGGCTCACCCCTCCACTTT	CASSLAMGSPLHF	few	TRBV5-4	NA	TRBJ1-6
TGTGCCAGTAGACAGGTCCATTATTCACCCCTCCACTTT	CASRQVHYSPLHF	NA	TRBV6-5	NA	TRBJ1-6
TGCGCCAGCAGCCAAGATACAGGGATAAACTCGCCCCAGCATTTT	CASSQDTGINSPQHF	NA	TRBV4-1	NA	TRBJ1-5
TGCAGCGTTGGGGTAGCGGGAGAGGTTTTACAATTCTTC	CSVGVAGEVLQFF	NA	TRBV29-1	TRBD2	TRBJ2-1
TGTGCCAGCAGCTTAACCGGGGCTAGCCAAGAGACCCAGTACTTC	CASSLTGASQETQYF	NA	TRBV7-3	NA	TRBJ2-5
TGTGCCAGCAGTTTTTCAAGGGATGGCTACACCTTC	CASSFSRDGYTF	NA	TRBV12-3/TRBV12-4	NA	TRBJ1-2
TGCGCCAGCAGCCAAGTTTCGGGACTAGCGGGGGGGCTAGAGACCCAGTACTTC	CASSQVSGLAGGLETQYF	few	TRBV4-1	TRBD2	TRBJ2-5